This is a list of T cell receptor beta chains from one sample in a study of blood T cell repertoires in COVID-19. The assay was immunoSEQ multiplex PCR, and TCRdb's table has in-frame clones only and misses some. This sample has under 200,000 clones; under 95% occur once, and the top ten carry about 2%. Material: peripheral blood. The source of these receptors is a man younger than 35 with acute or convalescent COVID-19. Both conserved end residues are part of each CDR3. D genes are given only for firm matches. Clone size, where shown, is once, few, many, or a class for clones that have expanded.

TRBJ1-6 | TRBV6-5 | TRBD1 | - | TGTGCCAGCAGCCCCGGGACAGGGCACTCACCCCTCCACTTT | CASSPGTGHSPLHF
TRBJ1-1 | TRBV5-6 | TRBD1 | few | TGTGCCAGCAGCCAGGGGGTCAGGGAAGCTTTCTTT | CASSQGVREAFF
TRBJ2-7 | TRBV5-1 | TRBD2 | - | TGCGCCAGCAGCTTTGGACTAGCGGGGACTTTGCCCTACGAGCAGTACTTC | CASSFGLAGTLPYEQYF
TRBJ2-5 | TRBV5-1 | TRBD2 | - | TGCGCCAGCAGCTTGGGGCCAGCGGGGGGGCCTGCTGAGACCCAGTACTTC | CASSLGPAGGPAETQYF
TRBJ2-7 | TRBV19 | TRBD1 | - | TGTGCCAGTAGTGGCAGGACAGGGGGCGAGCAGTACTTC | CASSGRTGGEQYF
TRBJ2-1 | TRBV6-2/TRBV6-3 | - | - | TGTGCCAGCAGTTACTCCGCGGGGTTTAATGAGCAGTTCTTC | CASSYSAGFNEQFF
TRBJ1-3 | TRBV30 | - | - | TGTGCCTGGAGTGCGTTAGCCAGTGGAAACACCATATATTTT | CAWSALASGNTIYF
TRBJ1-5 | TRBV20-1 | TRBD1 | - | TGCAGTGCTAGTGGGGAGTCGACAGGGGACGATCAGCCCCAGCATTTT | CSASGESTGDDQPQHF
TRBJ2-7 | TRBV19 | TRBD1 | - | TGTGCCAGTAGTATGGGGGGACAGGGGAACTACGAGCAGTACTTC | CASSMGGQGNYEQYF
TRBJ1-5 | TRBV7-8 | TRBD1 | - | TGTGCCAGCAGCTTAGCTTTGGACAGGGAGGGTCAGCCCCAGCATTTT | CASSLALDREGQPQHF
TRBJ2-7 | TRBV9 | TRBD2 | - | TGTGCCAGCAGCGCCGGGGGGGCCTCCTACGAGCAGTACTTC | CASSAGGASYEQYF
TRBJ1-5 | TRBV21-1 | - | - | TGTGCCAGCAGCAAAAGGGGACAGGGGTGTCAGCCCCAGCATTTT | CASSKRGQGCQPQHF
TRBJ1-1 | TRBV19 | - | - | TGTGCCAGTAGCCACCCCCCGGAGGGGAATGAAGCTTTCTTT | CASSHPPEGNEAFF
TRBJ2-1 | TRBV10-1 | - | - | TGCGCCAGCAGTGACAGGGGTATGCAGTTCTTC | CASSDRGMQFF
TRBJ1-2 | TRBV30 | - | - | TGTGCCTGGAGTGTAGACAGCTATGGCTACACCTTC | CAWSVDSYGYTF
TRBJ2-7 | TRBV25-1 | - | - | TGTGCCAGCAGTAAACACCGCGAGCAGTACTTC | CASSKHREQYF
TRBJ2-1 | TRBV14 | TRBD1 | - | TGTGCCAGCAGCCAGCCGGGACAGGGACCTTACAATGAGCAGTTCTTC | CASSQPGQGPYNEQFF
TRBJ2-7 | TRBV10-2 | TRBD2 | - | TGCGCCAGCAGTAGTCTAGCGGGAGTTAGCGAGCAGTACTTC | CASSSLAGVSEQYF
TRBJ1-2 | TRBV30 | - | - | TGTGCCTGGAGTAAGGTCTCGGAGGGCTACACCTTC | CAWSKVSEGYTF
TRBJ2-7 | TRBV19 | - | once | TGTGCCCCCTCCCGTGGGAGGACACCAAACTACGAGCAGTACTTC | CAPSRGRTPNYEQYF
TRBJ1-5 | TRBV6-6 | TRBD1 | - | TGTGCCAGCACACTCCGGACAGGGCAAAGCAATCAGCCCCAGCATTTT | CASTLRTGQSNQPQHF
TRBJ2-5 | TRBV7-7 | TRBD2 | few | TGTGCCAGCAGCCTCAGACTAGCGGGGTCCCAAGAGACCCAGTACTTC | CASSLRLAGSQETQYF
TRBJ2-3 | TRBV18 | TRBD2 | - | TGTGCCAGCTCAACTAGGACTAGCGGACCACACGATACGCAGTATTTT | CASSTRTSGPHDTQYF
TRBJ1-5 | TRBV19 | - | - | TGTGCCAGTAGTACAGGCCAATGGAGCAATCAGCCCCAGCATTTT | CASSTGQWSNQPQHF
TRBJ2-7 | TRBV18 | - | - | TGTGCCAGCTCCCGTGGCCCCTACGAGCAGTACTTC | CASSRGPYEQYF
TRBJ1-1 | TRBV7-9 | - | once | TGTGCCAGCAGTTTACAGGGAGGGACTGAAGCTTTCTTT | CASSLQGGTEAFF
TRBJ1-1 | TRBV5-4 | TRBD1 | - | TGTGCCAGCAGCCTGGGACAGGGGGGCGTGAGGTTCACTGAAGCTTTCTTT | CASSLGQGGVRFTEAFF
TRBJ2-3 | TRBV30 | - | - | TGTGCCTGGACAGGCAGAGGGAGCGTTGTAGGCACAGATACGCAGTATTTT | CAWTGRGSVVGTDTQYF
TRBJ1-5 | TRBV5-1 | TRBD1 | - | TGCGCCAGCAGCCCCGAGGACAGGGCGGTCTATGGCAATCAGCCCCAGCATTTT | CASSPEDRAVYGNQPQHF
TRBJ1-2 | TRBV5-1 | TRBD1 | - | TGCGCCAGCAGCCCCCGGGACAGCTATGGCTACACCTTC | CASSPRDSYGYTF
TRBJ1-2 | TRBV6-5 | TRBD1 | - | TGTGCCAGCAGTTACTCGGGGACAGGACAATATGGCTACACCTTC | CASSYSGTGQYGYTF
TRBJ2-5 | TRBV6-5 | TRBD2 | - | TGTGCCAGCAGTCCCCTAGCGGGGGGAGGGGAGACCCAGTACTTC | CASSPLAGGGETQYF
TRBJ1-1 | TRBV7-2 | - | - | TGTGCCAGCAGCTTCCCAGGGTCGTCTGAAGCTTTCTTT | CASSFPGSSEAFF
TRBJ2-5 | TRBV27 | TRBD2 | - | TGTGCCAGCAGTGCCACTAGCGGGGGGGCCGTGAAGACCCAGTACTTC | CASSATSGGAVKTQYF
TRBJ2-3 | TRBV24-1 | TRBD1 | - | TGTGCCACCAGTGACCGGGACAGGGGTGCGGATACGCAGTATTTT | CATSDRDRGADTQYF
TRBJ1-1 | TRBV19 | - | - | TGTGCCAGACTCCCGGGGGATATGAACACTGAAGCTTTCTTT | CARLPGDMNTEAFF
TRBJ2-2 | TRBV5-1 | TRBD2 | - | TGCGCCACCTCCCGGGGGGGCAAAGAATGGGTCGGGGAGCTGTTTTTT | CATSRGGKEWVGELFF
TRBJ2-1 | TRBV5-5 | TRBD2 | - | TGTGCCAGCAGCTTCCTAGCGGGAGGGCCGGAGGTTGAGCAGTTCTTC | CASSFLAGGPEVEQFF
TRBJ2-3 | TRBV5-4 | TRBD2 | - | TGTGCCAGCAGCTCCGGACTAGCGGGGGGGCGCACAGATACGCAGTATTTT | CASSSGLAGGRTDTQYF
TRBJ2-3 | TRBV2 | TRBD2 | - | TGTGCCAGCAGTGGAGGGACTAGCGGGGGGAGGGGCACAGATACGCAGTATTTT | CASSGGTSGGRGTDTQYF
TRBJ1-2 | TRBV6-1 | - | few | TGTGCCAGCAGTGATCGCGGACAGCGATACTATGGCTACACCTTC | CASSDRGQRYYGYTF
TRBJ1-1 | TRBV18 | - | - | TGTGCCAGCTCACCAAAGGCGGGCACTGAAGCTTTCTTT | CASSPKAGTEAFF
TRBJ2-6 | TRBV4-1 | - | - | TGCGCCAGCAGCCAAGCCTTTATTGCTGGGGCCAACGTCCTGACTTTC | CASSQAFIAGANVLTF
TRBJ1-4 | TRBV18 | - | - | TGTGCCAGCTCACCCTACAGCGGTGAAAAACTGTTTTTT | CASSPYSGEKLFF
TRBJ1-1 | TRBV25-1 | - | once | TGTGCCAGCAGTGACATCAGACAGGAGAACACTGAAGCTTTCTTT | CASSDIRQENTEAFF
TRBJ1-4 | TRBV25-1 | - | - | TGTGCCAGCAGTGATTACGGGGGAGGAAATGAAAAACTGTTTTTT | CASSDYGGGNEKLFF
TRBJ1-2 | TRBV2 | - | - | TGTGCCAGCAGTGATCCGACGGGGGGGACCTTC | CASSDPTGGTF
TRBJ2-1 | TRBV7-8 | - | - | TGTGCCAGCACCAAAAGGGGGGGATCCTACAATGAGCAGTTCTTC | CASTKRGGSYNEQFF
TRBJ1-2 | TRBV19 | - | - | TGTGCCAGCCGGGAGTATGGCTACACCTTC | CASREYGYTF
TRBJ1-5 | TRBV27 | - | - | TGTGCCAGCAGTTTAGGCATCCCCCAGGGGTTTAACAATCAGCCCCAGCATTTT | CASSLGIPQGFNNQPQHF
TRBJ1-4 | TRBV9 | - | - | TGTGCCAGCAGCGTAGGACAGGCCACTAATGAAAAACTGTTTTTT | CASSVGQATNEKLFF
TRBJ1-1 | TRBV10-2 | - | - | TGCGCCAGCAGTGAGATCGGGGGAGAGACTGAAGCTTTCTTT | CASSEIGGETEAFF
TRBJ1-5 | TRBV27 | - | - | TGTGCCAGCAGTTTAAGAGAAGATCAGCCCCAGCATTTT | CASSLREDQPQHF
TRBJ1-4 | TRBV3-1/TRBV3-2 | - | - | TGTGCCAGCAGCTCCACAGGGCTCGGTGAAAAACTGTTTTTT | CASSSTGLGEKLFF
TRBJ1-5 | TRBV19 | - | - | TGTGCCAGTAGTCCAGGGTCTAGCAATCAGCCCCAGCATTTT | CASSPGSSNQPQHF
TRBJ1-2 | TRBV25-1 | TRBD1 | - | TGTGCCAGCAGCGAACCCGGGACAGGGTTATATGGCTACACCTTC | CASSEPGTGLYGYTF
TRBJ2-1 | TRBV27 | - | - | TGTGCCAGCAGTTTCGTTCTGGGCAGGGCAACCTACAATGAGCAGTTCTTC | CASSFVLGRATYNEQFF
TRBJ2-2 | TRBV7-8 | - | - | TGTGCCAGCAGCTTAGTACGGCAGGGGAGTGACACCGGGGAGCTGTTTTTT | CASSLVRQGSDTGELFF
TRBJ2-7 | TRBV7-2 | - | - | TGTGCCAGCAGCTTAGGCGGGGACAGACTCTACGAGCAGTACTTC | CASSLGGDRLYEQYF
TRBJ2-1 | TRBV11-2 | TRBD1 | - | TGTGCCAGCAGCTTACAGGGGGCCGGCGGGTCAATTGAGCAGTTCTTC | CASSLQGAGGSIEQFF